This record concerns one TCR beta chain sequence. Its antigen remains unidentified. V was clipped by 6 bases and J by 0 bases, with 9 bases between them. The length of the CDR3 is 15 residues. The germline gives CDR1 LNHDA, CDR2 SQIVND (reference sequence). The tumor samples were collected prior to definitive surgery or chemotherapy. The sample is drawn from a study of high-grade serous ovarian cancer treatment subgroups. Study context: Each sample yielded on average roughly 7,000 unique TCR beta rearrangements from some 14,000 reads. Study-level results: Clonal relatedness tracked neoantigen level, and by trend copy number and mutation load.

Generated by immunoSEQ multiplex PCR, the TCRdb table keeps only in-frame clones and is missing some. The sample includes about 5,700 clones, about four fifths seen only once; the top ten take around 6.6%. The chain has TRBV19 and TRBJ1-6, with D uncertain. Source material: tumor tissue. The TCR comes from a human donor with high-grade serous ovarian cancer. As DNA, the CDR3 is TGTGCCAGTAGCCCCCCGAGCTCCTATAATTCACCCCTCCACTTT. Translated, it gives CASSPPSSYNSPLHF.